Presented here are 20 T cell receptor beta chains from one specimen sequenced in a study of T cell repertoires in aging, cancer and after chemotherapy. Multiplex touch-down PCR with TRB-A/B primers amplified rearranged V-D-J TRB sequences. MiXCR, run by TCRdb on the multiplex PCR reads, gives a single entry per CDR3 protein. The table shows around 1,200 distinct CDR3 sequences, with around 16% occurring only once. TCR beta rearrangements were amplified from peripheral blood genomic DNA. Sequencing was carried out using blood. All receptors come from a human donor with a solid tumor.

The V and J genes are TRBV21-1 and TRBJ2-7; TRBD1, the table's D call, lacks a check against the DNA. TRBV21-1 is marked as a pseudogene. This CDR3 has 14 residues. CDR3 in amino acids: CASPFRGLRYEQYF. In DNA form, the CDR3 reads TGTGCCAGCCCCTTCCGGGGCCTTCGCTACGAGCAGTACTTC.

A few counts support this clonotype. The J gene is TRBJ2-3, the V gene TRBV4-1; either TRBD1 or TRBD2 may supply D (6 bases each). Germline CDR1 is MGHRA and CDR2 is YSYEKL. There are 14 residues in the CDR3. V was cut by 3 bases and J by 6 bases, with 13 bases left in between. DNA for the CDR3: TGCGCCAGCAGCCACTTACGGGGGCAGGATACGCAGTATTTT. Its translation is CASSHLRGQDTQYF.

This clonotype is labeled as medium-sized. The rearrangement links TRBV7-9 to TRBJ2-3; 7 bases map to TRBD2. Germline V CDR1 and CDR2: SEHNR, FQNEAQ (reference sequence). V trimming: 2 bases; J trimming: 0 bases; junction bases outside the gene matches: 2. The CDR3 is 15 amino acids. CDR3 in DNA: TGTGCCAGCAGCTTATACGGGGGGAGCACAGATACGCAGTATTTT. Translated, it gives CASSLYGGSTDTQYF.

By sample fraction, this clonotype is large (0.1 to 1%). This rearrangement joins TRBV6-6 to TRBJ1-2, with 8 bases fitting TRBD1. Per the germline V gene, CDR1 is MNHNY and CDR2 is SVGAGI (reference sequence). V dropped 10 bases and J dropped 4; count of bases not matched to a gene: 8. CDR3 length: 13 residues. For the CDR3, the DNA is TGTGCCACCGGACAGGGAGGAAGCTATGGCTACACCTTC. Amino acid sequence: CATGQGGSYGYTF.

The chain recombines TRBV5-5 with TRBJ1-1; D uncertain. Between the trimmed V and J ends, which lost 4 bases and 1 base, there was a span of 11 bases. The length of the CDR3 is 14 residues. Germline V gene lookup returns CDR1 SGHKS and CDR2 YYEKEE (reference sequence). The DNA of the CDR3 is TGTGCCAGCAGCCCTACTCGGGGGAACACTGAAGCTTTCTTT. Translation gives CASSPTRGNTEAFF.

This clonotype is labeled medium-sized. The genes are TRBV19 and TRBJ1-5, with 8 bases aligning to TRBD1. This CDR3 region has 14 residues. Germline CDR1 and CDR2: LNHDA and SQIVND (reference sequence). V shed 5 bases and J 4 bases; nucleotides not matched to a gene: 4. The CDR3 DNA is TGTGCCAGTAGTGGAACAGGGGGTAATCAGCCCCAGCATTTT. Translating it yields CASSGTGGNQPQHF.

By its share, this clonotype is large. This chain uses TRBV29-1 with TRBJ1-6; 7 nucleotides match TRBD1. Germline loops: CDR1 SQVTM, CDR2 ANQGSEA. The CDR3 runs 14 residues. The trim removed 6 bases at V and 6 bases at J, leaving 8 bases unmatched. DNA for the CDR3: TGCAGCGTGAAAGGGACAGACCTTAATTCACCCCTCCACTTT. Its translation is CSVKGTDLNSPLHF. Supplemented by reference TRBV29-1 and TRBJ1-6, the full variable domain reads SAVISQKPSRDICQRGTSLTIQCQVDSQVTMMFWYRQQPGQSLTLIATANQGSEATYESGFVIDKFPISRPNLTFSTLTVSNMSPEDSSIYLCSVKGTDLNSPLHFGNGTRLTVT.

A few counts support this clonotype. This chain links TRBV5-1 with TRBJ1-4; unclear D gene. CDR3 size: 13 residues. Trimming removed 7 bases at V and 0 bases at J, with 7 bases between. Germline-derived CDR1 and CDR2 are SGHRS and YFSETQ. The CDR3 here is CASSGATNEKLFF. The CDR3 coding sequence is TGCGCCAGCTCTGGTGCAACTAATGAAAAACTGTTTTTT.

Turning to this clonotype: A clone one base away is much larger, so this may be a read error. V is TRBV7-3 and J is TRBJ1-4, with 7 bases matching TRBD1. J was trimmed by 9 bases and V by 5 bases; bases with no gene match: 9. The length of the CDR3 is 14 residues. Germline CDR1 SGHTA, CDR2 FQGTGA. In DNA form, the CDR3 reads TGTGCCAGCAGCCTGACAGGGCACGGTCAAAAACTGTTTTTT. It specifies CASSLTGHGQKLFF.

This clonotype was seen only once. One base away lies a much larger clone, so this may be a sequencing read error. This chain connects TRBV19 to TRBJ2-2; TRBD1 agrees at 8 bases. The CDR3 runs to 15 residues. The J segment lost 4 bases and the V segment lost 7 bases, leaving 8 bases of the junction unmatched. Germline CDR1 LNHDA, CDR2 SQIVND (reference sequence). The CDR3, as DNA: TGTGCCAGTATTCGACAGGGGTTTGGCACCGGGGAGCTGTTTTTT. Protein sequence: CASIRQGFGTGELFF.

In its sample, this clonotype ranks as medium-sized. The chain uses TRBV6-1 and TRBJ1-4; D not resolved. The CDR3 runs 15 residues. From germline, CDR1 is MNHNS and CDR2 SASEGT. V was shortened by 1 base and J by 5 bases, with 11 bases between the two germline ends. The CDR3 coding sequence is TGTGCCAGCAGTGAAGAACGCAGCTACAATGAAAAACTGTTTTTT. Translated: CASSEERSYNEKLFF.

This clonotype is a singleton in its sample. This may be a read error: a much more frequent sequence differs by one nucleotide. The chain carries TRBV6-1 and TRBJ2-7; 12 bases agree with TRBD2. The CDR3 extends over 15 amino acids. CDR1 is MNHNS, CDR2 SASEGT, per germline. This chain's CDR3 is CASSDLAGGSYEHYF. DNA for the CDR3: TGTGCCAGCAGTGACCTAGCGGGGGGGTCCTACGAGCATTACTTC.

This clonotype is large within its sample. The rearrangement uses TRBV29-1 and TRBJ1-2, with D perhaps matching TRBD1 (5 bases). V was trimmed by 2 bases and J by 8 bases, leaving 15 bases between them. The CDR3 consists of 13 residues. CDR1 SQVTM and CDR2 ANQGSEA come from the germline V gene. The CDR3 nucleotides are TGCAGCGTTGAACTAGGCAGGGTGAGCGGCTACACCTTC. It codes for CSVELGRVSGYTF. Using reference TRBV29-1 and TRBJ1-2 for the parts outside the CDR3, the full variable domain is SAVISQKPSRDICQRGTSLTIQCQVDSQVTMMFWYRQQPGQSLTLIATANQGSEATYESGFVIDKFPISRPNLTFSTLTVSNMSPEDSSIYLCSVELGRVSGYTFGSGTRLTVV.

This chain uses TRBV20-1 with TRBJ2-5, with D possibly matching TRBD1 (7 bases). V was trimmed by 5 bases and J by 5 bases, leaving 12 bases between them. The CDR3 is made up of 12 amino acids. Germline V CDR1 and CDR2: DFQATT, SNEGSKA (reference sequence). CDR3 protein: CSAQTGRETQYF. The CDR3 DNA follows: TGCAGTGCTCAGACAGGGAGGGAGACCCAGTACTTC.

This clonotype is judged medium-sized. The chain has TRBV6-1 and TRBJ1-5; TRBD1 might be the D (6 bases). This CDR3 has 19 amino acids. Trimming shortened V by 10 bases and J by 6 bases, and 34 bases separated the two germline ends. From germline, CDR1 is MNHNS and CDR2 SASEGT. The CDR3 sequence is CATFGGRAGDAVSGQPQHF. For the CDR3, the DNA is TGTGCCACCTTCGGGGGCCGGGCAGGGGACGCGGTCTCGGGTCAGCCCCAGCATTTT.

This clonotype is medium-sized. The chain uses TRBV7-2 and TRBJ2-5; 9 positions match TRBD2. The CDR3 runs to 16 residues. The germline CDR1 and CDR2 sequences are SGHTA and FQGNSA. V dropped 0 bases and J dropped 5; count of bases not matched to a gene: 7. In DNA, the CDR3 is TGTGCCAGCAGCTTAGCGCCTAGCGGGGTTGGGGAGACCCAGTACTTC. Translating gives CASSLAPSGVGETQYF.

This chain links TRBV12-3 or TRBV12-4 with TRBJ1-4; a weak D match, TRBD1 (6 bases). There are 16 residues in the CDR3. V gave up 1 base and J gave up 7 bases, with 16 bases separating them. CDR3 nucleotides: TGTGCCAGCAGTTTAGGGGGGGGGGCCGGCCTTGAAAAACTGTTTTTT. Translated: CASSLGGGAGLEKLFF.

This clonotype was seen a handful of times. CDR3 DNA sequence: TGTGCCAGCAGCCTGGGGAGGGTCATGGACGAGCAGTACTTC. Protein product: CASSLGRVMDEQYF. The chain combines TRBV27 with TRBJ2-7, with TRBD2 identical over 7 bases. Germline V gives CDR1 MNHEY, CDR2 SMNVEV (reference sequence). V gave up 6 bases and J gave up 5 bases; unmatched junction bases: 10. The CDR3 covers 14 residues.

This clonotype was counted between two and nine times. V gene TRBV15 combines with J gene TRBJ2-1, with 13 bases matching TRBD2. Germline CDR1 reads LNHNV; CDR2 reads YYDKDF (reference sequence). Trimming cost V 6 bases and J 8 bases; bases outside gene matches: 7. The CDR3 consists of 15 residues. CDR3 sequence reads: CATRPGLAGAHEQFF. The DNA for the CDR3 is TGTGCCACCAGACCCGGACTAGCGGGGGCCCATGAGCAGTTCTTC.

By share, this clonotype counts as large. DNA of the CDR3: TGTGCCTGGAACCGGGACAGGGATAACGAGCAGTACTTC. This codes for CAWNRDRDNEQYF. The rearrangement links TRBV30 to TRBJ2-7, with 9 positions matching TRBD1. The CDR3 extends over 13 amino acids. The J segment lost 5 bases and the V segment lost 4 bases, leaving 6 bases of the junction unmatched. CDR1 is GTSNPN, CDR2 SVGIG, per germline (reference sequence).